The clone carrying this TCR beta chain was found once. Given the absence of the conserved phenylalanine or tryptophan at the CDR3 end, a read error is likely. Because the CDR3's place on the DNA is in doubt, the DNA is left out and the CDR3 is given as listed by TCRdb. This sample's RNA came from whole unsorted tissue. More than 3 cm separated this lung sample from the edge of the tumor. The data were taken from a study of tumor and adjacent non-tumor tissue in lung cancer. The library came from three nested PCR rounds adapted from ARM-PCR protocols. One entry per CDR3 protein results from TCRdb running MiXCR on the multiplex PCR reads. The sample includes 75,000 to 80,000 distinct CDR3 sequences, less than 85% of them seen just once. Germline lookup yields CDR1 SQVTM and CDR2 ANQGSEA. Including both end residues, the CDR3 is 13 amino acids long.

Sequenced: distant non-tumor lung tissue. This clonotype was obtained from a man aged 70-80 years with non-small cell lung cancer. V is TRBV29-1 and J is TRBJ2-5. The CDR3 spells CSVADRFHETHYS.